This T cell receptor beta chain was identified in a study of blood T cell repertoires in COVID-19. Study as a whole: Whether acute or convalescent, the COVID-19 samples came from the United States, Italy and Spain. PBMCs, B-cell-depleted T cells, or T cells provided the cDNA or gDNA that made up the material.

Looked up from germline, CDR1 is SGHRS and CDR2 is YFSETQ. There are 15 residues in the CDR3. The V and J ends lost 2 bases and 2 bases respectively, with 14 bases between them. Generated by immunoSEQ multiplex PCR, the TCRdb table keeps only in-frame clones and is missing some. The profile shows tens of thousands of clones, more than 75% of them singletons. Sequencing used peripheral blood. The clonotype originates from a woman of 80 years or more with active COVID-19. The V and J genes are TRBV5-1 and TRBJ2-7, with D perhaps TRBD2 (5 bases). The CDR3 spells CASSLSGGQTYEQYF. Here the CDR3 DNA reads TGCGCCAGCAGCTTAAGTGGCGGGCAAACCTACGAGCAGTACTTC. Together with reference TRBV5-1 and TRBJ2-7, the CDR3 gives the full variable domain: KAGVTQTPRYLIKTRGQQVTLSCSPISGHRSVSWYQQTPGQGLQFLFEYFSETQRNKGNFPGRFSGRQFSNSRSEMNVSTLELGDSALYLCASSLSGGQTYEQYFGPGTRLTVT.